The 10 T cell receptor beta chains presented below share a single source sample, sequenced in a study of vaccination effects on CD4 cells after COVID-19. CD4+ T cells specific for antigen were expanded with viral peptide pools by the ViraFEST assay before sequencing. Between days 9 and 10 of culture, CD4+ T cells were separated out. BNT162b2 vaccine or mRNA-1273 vaccine was given to participants in two doses. Antigen specificity for these receptors is unknown. Profiling relied on immunoSEQ multiplex PCR, and the TCRdb table lists in-frame clones only, not all of them. The sample has 30,000 or so clones, approximately 71% seen once. Specimen: CD4+ T cells from PBMCs cultured with HCoV-NL63 spike peptides, collected after COVID-19 vaccination. The receptors originated from a human donor who received a COVID-19 vaccine.

The genes are TRBV5-4 and TRBJ2-5; D tentatively reads TRBD1 or TRBD2 (6 bases each). The V end lost 2 bases, the J end lost 7 bases, and 15 bases lay between the germline ends. The CDR3 runs 14 residues. Germline V CDR1 and CDR2: SGHNT, YYREEE (reference sequence). The CDR3 nucleotides are TGTGCCAGCAGCTTCGACAGGACCGGGGGGACCCAGTACTTC. Residues: CASSFDRTGGTQYF.

The chain couples TRBV29-1 to TRBJ2-5, with 7 positions matching TRBD1. CDR1 and CDR2 from the germline V gene are SQVTM and ANQGSEA. This CDR3 comprises 12 residues. V dropped 6 bases and J dropped 3; count of bases not matched to a gene: 4. The DNA for the CDR3 is TGCAGCGTGGCCGGGACAGAAGAGACCCAGTACTTC. This encodes CSVAGTEETQYF.

CDR3 sequence reads: CASSLTGQGYEQYF. DNA of the CDR3: TGTGCCAGCAGCTTAACCGGACAGGGCTACGAGCAGTACTTC. The chain combines TRBV7-6 with TRBJ2-7; TRBD1 matches 8 bases. The V and J ends lost 2 bases and 3 bases, in that order; junction bases with no gene match: 3. The CDR3 spans 14 residues. The germline gives CDR1 SGHVS, CDR2 FNYEAQ.

The chain is built from TRBV4-1 and TRBJ1-3; D gene ambiguous. This CDR3 spans 17 amino acids. Between the trimmed V and J ends, which lost 3 bases and 0 bases, there was a span of 15 bases. The germline V gene encodes CDR1 MGHRA and CDR2 YSYEKL. The CDR3 DNA is TGCGCCAGCAGCCAGGCCTTTGTCCCCGACTCTGGAAACACCATATATTTT. It is translated as CASSQAFVPDSGNTIYF.

This clone is termed medium-sized (0.01 to 0.1%). The chain uses TRBV30 and TRBJ1-6; D not certain. This CDR3 has 14 amino acids. V shed 4 bases and J shed 10 bases, with 17 bases lying between them. Germline lookup yields CDR1 GTSNPN and CDR2 SVGIG (reference sequence). CDR3 DNA sequence: TGTGCCTGGACCCTCCGGGCGGTTGGATCACCCCTCCACTTT. This gives the protein CAWTLRAVGSPLHF.

The CDR3: CASSPSDRGSPLHF. The CDR3 nucleotides read TGTGCCAGCTCACCATCGGACAGGGGGTCACCCCTCCACTTT. The chain links TRBV18 to TRBJ1-6, with 10 bases that match TRBD1. The CDR3 spans 14 residues. V shed 2 bases, J shed 10 bases, and the junction held 2 bases outside the gene matches. Germline lookup yields CDR1 KGHSH and CDR2 LQKENI.

The chain uses TRBV2 and TRBJ1-1; D is uncertain. The CDR3 runs 13 residues. V was pared by 4 bases and J by 2 bases, with 8 bases between. The germline CDR1 and CDR2 sequences are SNHLY and FYNNEI. CDR3 coding DNA: TGTGCCAGCAGTGTTGGGGAAAACACTGAAGCTTTCTTT. This encodes CASSVGENTEAFF.

This clone was found a few times. The genes are TRBV7-9 and TRBJ1-1, with TRBD1 matching 10 bases. Per the germline V gene, CDR1 is SEHNR and CDR2 is FQNEAQ (reference sequence). This CDR3 spans 14 amino acids. J gave up 1 base and V 5 bases, and 1 base lay outside the gene matches. The CDR3 spells CASSGQGGNTEAFF. Here the CDR3 DNA reads TGTGCCAGCAGCGGACAGGGGGGGAACACTGAAGCTTTCTTT. Filled out from reference TRBV7-9 and TRBJ1-1, the complete variable domain reads DTGVSQNPRHKITKRGQNVTFRCDPISEHNRLYWYRQTLGQGPEFLTYFQNEAQLEKSRLLSDRFSAERPKGSFSTLEIQRTEQGDSAMYLCASSGQGGNTEAFFGQGTRLTVV.

J is TRBJ2-3 and V is TRBV27; 8 positions match TRBD2. The germline gives CDR1 MNHEY, CDR2 SMNVEV (reference sequence). With 4 bases clipped from V and 4 bases from J, the junction kept 13 bases outside the gene matches. The CDR3 length is 17 residues. CDR3 bases: TGTGCCAGCAGTTCCACCCTACGGGGGGGCCGGGCAGATACGCAGTATTTT. This codes for CASSSTLRGGRADTQYF.

In its sample, this clone was seen a few times. The CDR3 protein is CASSYSQGPYEQYF. As DNA, the CDR3 is TGTGCCAGCAGTTACTCACAGGGTCCCTACGAGCAGTACTTC. V is TRBV6-5 and J is TRBJ2-7; possible D gene TRBD1, 6 bases. The CDR3 covers 14 residues. CDR1 MNHEY and CDR2 SVGAGI come from the germline V gene. The germline V and J ends were trimmed by 0 bases and 2 bases, with 8 bases remaining between them.